The T cell receptor beta chain described here comes from a study of early T cells in non-severe SARS-CoV-2 infection (dated by TCRdb to the early 2020s). Describing the broader study: TCR sequencing used bulk RNA from unsorted whole blood, so alpha and beta chains could not be paired. Points the paper makes about the study in general: VDJdb matching was skewed toward anti-spike CD8 responses and likely underestimated virus-specific expansions, missing private and CD4 specificities.

Of note for this clonotype: The target of this receptor is not known. Per-base qualities were not stored, and no clone one base away is much larger.

A case-control design nested within a healthcare worker cohort in London, UK, was used, with weekly nasopharyngeal swab PCR tests and blood sampling performed. Healthcare workers were recruited during the week of the UK lockdown, between 23 and 31 March 2020, and followed weekly for up to 16 weeks. The library relied on 5' RACE. The run used a NextSeq 500. To correct for sequencing error and PCR bias, the TCR library protocol tagged individual cDNA molecules with unique molecular identifiers. Both TCR alpha and beta chains were sequenced, and tight co-correlation was observed between alpha and beta sequence abundances in each sample. On the authors' methods: Decombinator V4 was used to perform V gene, J gene and CDR3 annotation of TCR sequences. TCRs were defined as expanded if a significant change between any two time points was detected under a Poisson model with p below 0.0001. TCR abundances were normalised to the total number of TCRs sequenced in each sample and reported as counts per million. MAIT TCRs were defined by TRAV1-2 paired with TRAJ12, TRAJ20 or TRAJ33, and iNKT TCRs by TRAV10 paired with TRAJ18. A search of VDJdb, accessed on 1 November 2021, was run for TCRs annotated to CMV, EBV and SARS-CoV-2, with TCRs annotated for multiple antigens excluded. The raw public reads went through TCRdb reprocessing: fastp at Q25, MiXCR clone calling, in-frame beta chains kept. For every CDR3 protein sequence, its rows merge into one entry that carries the most common genes and DNA. The V and J calls and clone size come from TCRdb's table, not from the authors' own analysis. The sample has about 67,000 distinct CDR3 sequences on record, roughly 12% of them singletons. Together, the top ten hold 3% to 4% of the sample.

CDR1 LNHDA and CDR2 SQIVND were looked up in the germline V gene (reference sequence). A distance of 13 bases separates the germline ends of V and J, which lose 6 bases and 6 bases respectively. Including cysteine and phenylalanine, the CDR3 has 13 amino acids. Only CDR3 DNA remains: 39 bases, in frame from the first base. The source of this sequence is an adult who was a healthcare worker with PCR-confirmed SARS-CoV-2 infection or an uninfected control (not recorded which). Sequencing input: whole blood. The chain joins TRBV19 to TRBJ2-3; TRBD1 is possibly the D segment (6 matching bases). The CDR3 has the sequence CASRRTGSDTQYF. The sequenced DNA: TGTGCCAGTAGAAGAACAGGGTCGGATACGCAGTATTTT.